The 12 T cell receptor beta chains below all came from one sample that was sequenced in a study of monozygotic twins with inflammatory bowel disease. Reanalyzing the 5' RACE reads, TCRdb keeps one entry per CDR3 protein, without DNA. The sample shows some 300,000 distinct CDR3 sequences, and 5.6% sits with its ten largest clones. The specimen sequenced was blood. The receptors were gathered from a human donor with ulcerative colitis or Crohn's disease, or a healthy co-twin of an affected twin (not recorded which).

The chain combines TRBV7-6 with TRBJ2-7; the D call of TRBD1 rests on TCRdb alone, since no DNA is present to check it. CDR1 and CDR2 from the germline V gene are SGHVS and FNYEAQ. The CDR3 runs to 13 residues. This CDR3 reads CASSQDRVGEQYF. The full variable domain, rest sourced from reference TRBV7-6 and TRBJ2-7, is GAGVSQSPRYKVTKRGQDVALRCDPISGHVSLYWYRQALGQGPEFLTYFNYEAQQDKSGLPNDRFSAERPEGSISTLTIQRTEQRDSAMYRCASSQDRVGEQYFGPGTRLTVT.

The chain joins TRBV5-8 to TRBJ2-5. This CDR3 region has 11 residues. Germline V gene lookup returns CDR1 SGHTS and CDR2 YDEGEE. The CDR3 reads CASSAWETQYF.

CDR3 sequence reads: CASSLYPYEQYF. The chain carries TRBV7-9 and TRBJ2-7. This CDR3 comprises 12 residues. CDR1 and CDR2 from the germline V gene are SEHNR and FQNEAQ (reference sequence).

The chain joins TRBV7-8 to TRBJ2-1; no DNA is available, so the TRBD2 call from TCRdb remains unchecked. CDR3 length equals 15 residues. Germline V lookup: CDR1 SGHVS, CDR2 FQNEAQ. CDR3: CASSLGGGRAAEQFF.

The chain is built from TRBV29-1 and TRBJ2-5; TCRdb proposes TRBD1, but this gene call is untestable without DNA. The CDR3 sequence is 19 residues long. Germline-derived CDR1 and CDR2 are SQVTM and ANQGSEA. This chain's CDR3 is CSVAGGKRLRNPYQETQYF. Variable domain in full (rest from reference TRBV29-1 and TRBJ2-5): SAVISQKPSRDICQRGTSLTIQCQVDSQVTMMFWYRQQPGQSLTLIATANQGSEATYESGFVIDKFPISRPNLTFSTLTVSNMSPEDSSIYLCSVAGGKRLRNPYQETQYFGPGTRLLVL.

The rearrangement uses TRBV6-5 and TRBJ2-5. The germline gives CDR1 MNHEY, CDR2 SVGAGI. CDR3 size: 15 residues. CDR3 in amino acids: CASSYGEGFGETQYF.

The J gene is TRBJ2-2, the V gene TRBV5-1. Germline V gene sequence: CDR1 SGHRS, CDR2 YFSETQ. The CDR3 extends over 14 amino acids. The CDR3 loop is CASSFSQNTGELFF.

This chain uses TRBV10-3 with TRBJ2-4. CDR1 and CDR2 (germline): ENHRY, SYGVKD. This CDR3 comprises 12 residues. CDR3 amino acids: CAISELRGIQYF.

The rearrangement uses TRBV9 and TRBJ2-3. Germline CDR1 is SGDLS and CDR2 is YYNGEE. This CDR3 contains 13 residues. CDR3 amino acids: CASTQSTGDTQYF.

The chain recombines TRBV20-1 with TRBJ2-7; the D call from TCRdb, TRBD1, cannot be confirmed without DNA. Germline V CDR1 and CDR2: DFQATT, SNEGSKA (reference sequence). This CDR3 region has 13 residues. The chain's CDR3 is CSGSGGAAYEQYF.

This chain connects TRBV7-2 to TRBJ2-2. This CDR3 comprises 15 residues. The germline V gene encodes CDR1 SGHTA and CDR2 FQGNSA. This chain's CDR3 is CASSLVVIRAGELFF.

This chain uses TRBV7-9 with TRBJ1-5. Germline CDR1 SEHNR, CDR2 FQNEAQ (reference sequence). The CDR3 is 16 amino acids. The CDR3 protein is CASSLGTPGFHQPQHF.